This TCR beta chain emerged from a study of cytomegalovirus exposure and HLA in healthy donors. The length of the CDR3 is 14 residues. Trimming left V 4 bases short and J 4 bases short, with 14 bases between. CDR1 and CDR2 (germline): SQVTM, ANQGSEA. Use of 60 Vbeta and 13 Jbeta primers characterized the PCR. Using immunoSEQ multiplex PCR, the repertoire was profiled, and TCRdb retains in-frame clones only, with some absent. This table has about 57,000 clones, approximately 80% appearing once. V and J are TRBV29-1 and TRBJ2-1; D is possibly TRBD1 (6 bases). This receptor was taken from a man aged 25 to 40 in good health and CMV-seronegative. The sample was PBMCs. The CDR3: CSVVQGFTYNEQFF. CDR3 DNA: TGCAGCGTTGTTCAGGGGTTTACGTACAATGAGCAGTTCTTC.